This T cell receptor (beta chain) stems from a study of cytomegalovirus exposure and HLA in healthy donors. Study overall: HLA-typed donors contributed approximately 86 million unique TCRs, which were held in an early data release. Study-level points and caveats: Reportedly, diagnosis of cytomegalovirus status by the classifier showed high specificity and sensitivity. The Asian-associated ancestry cluster reportedly had fewer N-insertions than the 666-donor mean in a later analysis.

Researchers ran the PCR with 60 Vbeta and 13 Jbeta primers. The data were produced by immunoSEQ multiplex PCR, yet TCRdb's version contains in-frame clones alone and is incomplete. The data show 140,000 to 150,000 clones, about three quarters seen once. Worth noting for this clone: Its antigen is unidentified.

The CDR3 is 17 residues long. Germline V gene sequence: CDR1 LNHNV, CDR2 YYDKDF (reference sequence). J gave up 3 bases and V 1 base, and 11 bases lay outside the gene matches. The chain recombines TRBV15 with TRBJ2-7; 8 nucleotides match TRBD2. This sequence was found in a man aged 35-49 years in good health and CMV-seronegative. Sequenced material: PBMCs. This CDR3 is CATSRVGGQREFYEQYF. DNA of the CDR3: TGTGCCACCAGCAGAGTTGGGGGTCAGCGGGAGTTCTACGAGCAGTACTTC.